This T cell receptor (beta chain) emerged from a study of T-cell reconstitution after alpha-beta-depleted transplantation in children. Germline assignment: CDR1 SNHLY and CDR2 FYNNEI. The CDR3 is 13 amino acids. Trimming took 5 bases from V and 3 from J; bases not matched to a gene: 3. Unique molecular identifiers were incorporated when the TCRbeta library was constructed. TCRdb itself ran the PCR reads through MiXCR, one entry per CDR3 protein. The sample lists approximately 980,000 distinct CDR3 sequences, 25% to 30% seen once, with 28% in the top ten. Note on this clonotype: Antigen: not known.

Whole-study findings and limits: The origin of alpha-beta T cells about two months after transplant was reportedly several hundred expanded graft clones. TCRbeta diversity was high at day 60 in some patients (a result of surviving recipient T cells and thymic progenitors). One year after transplant, T-cell counts and diversity came mostly from newly produced T cells.

This chain uses TRBV2 with TRBJ2-7, with 8 positions matching TRBD2. This receptor was obtained from a boy less than two years old who had a stem cell transplant for SCID, so the T cells may come from the graft donor. The sample here was PBMCs, mostly from graft donor cells, taken 360 days after TCRalphabeta/CD19-depleted stem cell transplant. The CDR3 reads CASSHGTSYEQYF. The CDR3 nucleotides are TGTGCCAGCAGTCATGGGACTAGCTACGAGCAGTACTTC. Together with reference TRBV2 and TRBJ2-7, the CDR3 gives the full variable domain: EPEVTQTPSHQVTQMGQEVILRCVPISNHLYFYWYRQILGQKVEFLVSFYNNEISEKSEIFDDQFSVERPDGSNFTLKIRSTKLEDSAMYFCASSHGTSYEQYFGPGTRLTVT.